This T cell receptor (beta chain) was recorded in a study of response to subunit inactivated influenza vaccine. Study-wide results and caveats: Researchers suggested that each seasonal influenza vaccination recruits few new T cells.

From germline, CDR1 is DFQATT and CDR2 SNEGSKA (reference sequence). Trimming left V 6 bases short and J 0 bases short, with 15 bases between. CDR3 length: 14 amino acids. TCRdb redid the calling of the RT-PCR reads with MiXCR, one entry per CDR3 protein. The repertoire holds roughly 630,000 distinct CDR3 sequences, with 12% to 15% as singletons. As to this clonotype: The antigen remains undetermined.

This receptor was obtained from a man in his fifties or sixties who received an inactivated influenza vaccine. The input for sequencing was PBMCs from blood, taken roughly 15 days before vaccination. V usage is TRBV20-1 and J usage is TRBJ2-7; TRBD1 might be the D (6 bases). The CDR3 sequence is CSAKNRESSYEQYF. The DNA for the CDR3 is TGCAGTGCCAAGAACAGGGAAAGCTCCTACGAGCAGTACTTC.